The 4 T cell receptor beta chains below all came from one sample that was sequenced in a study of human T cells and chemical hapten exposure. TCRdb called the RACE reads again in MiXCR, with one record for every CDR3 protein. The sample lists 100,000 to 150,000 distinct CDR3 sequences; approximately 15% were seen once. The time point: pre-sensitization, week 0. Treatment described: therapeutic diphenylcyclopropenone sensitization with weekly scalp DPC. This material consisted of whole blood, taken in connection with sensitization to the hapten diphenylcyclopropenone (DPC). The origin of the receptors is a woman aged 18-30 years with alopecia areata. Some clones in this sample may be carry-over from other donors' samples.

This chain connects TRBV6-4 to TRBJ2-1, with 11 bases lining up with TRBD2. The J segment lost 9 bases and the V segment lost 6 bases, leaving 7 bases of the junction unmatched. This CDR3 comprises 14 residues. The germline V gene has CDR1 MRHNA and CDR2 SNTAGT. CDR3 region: CASSTSGGFLEQFF. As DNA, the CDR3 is TGTGCCAGCAGCACTAGCGGGGGCTTTCTTGAGCAGTTCTTC.

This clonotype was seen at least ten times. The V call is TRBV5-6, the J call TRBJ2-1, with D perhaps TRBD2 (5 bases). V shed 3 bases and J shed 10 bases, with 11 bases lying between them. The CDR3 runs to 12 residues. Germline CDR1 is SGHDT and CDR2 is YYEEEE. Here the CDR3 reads CASSWGRGEQFF. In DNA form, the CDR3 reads TGTGCCAGCAGCTGGGGTAGAGGGGAGCAGTTCTTC. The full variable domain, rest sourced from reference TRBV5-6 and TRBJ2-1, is DAGVTQSPTHLIKTRGQQVTLRCSPKSGHDTVSWYQQALGQGPQFIFQYYEEEERQRGNFPDRFSGHQFPNYSSELNVNALLLGDSALYLCASSWGRGEQFFGPGTRLTVL.

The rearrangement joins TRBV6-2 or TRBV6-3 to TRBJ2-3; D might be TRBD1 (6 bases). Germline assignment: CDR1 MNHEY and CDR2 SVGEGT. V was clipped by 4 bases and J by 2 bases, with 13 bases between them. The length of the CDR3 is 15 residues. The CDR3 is CASSFSDRTTDTQYF. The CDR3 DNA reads TGTGCCAGCAGTTTCTCAGACAGGACCACAGATACGCAGTATTTT.

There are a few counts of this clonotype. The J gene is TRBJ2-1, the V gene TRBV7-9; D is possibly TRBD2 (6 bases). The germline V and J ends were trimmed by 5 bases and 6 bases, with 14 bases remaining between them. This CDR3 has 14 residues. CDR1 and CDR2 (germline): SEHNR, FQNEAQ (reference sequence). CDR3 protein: CASSRMQGGNEQFF. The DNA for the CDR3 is TGTGCCAGCAGCCGAATGCAGGGAGGCAATGAGCAGTTCTTC.